One TCR beta chain is described in this entry. The target antigen is unknown. The V end was cut by 0 bases, the J end by 9 bases, with 5 bases between. The germline V gene encodes CDR1 LNHNV and CDR2 YYDKDF (reference sequence). This CDR3 region has 11 residues. This specimen comes from a study of T-cell memory formation after mild COVID-19. Study in general: The TCR clusters were mostly specific to one donor.

Study-level results: Day 37-peaking second-wave clones had unconfirmed SARS-CoV-2 specificity. Later expanders leaned CD4+, whereas day 15 to 85 contracting clones were balanced CD4/CD8.

TCRdb analysed the 5' RACE reads with MiXCR anew, one entry per CDR3 protein. The sample lists 450,000 to 700,000 distinct CDR3 sequences; roughly 18% were seen once. The specimen was PBMCs or a T cell subset sorted from them (not recorded which). V usage is TRBV15 and J usage is TRBJ1-2; D not resolved. The sequence was obtained from an adult woman who had mild COVID-19 (a few samples of this study predate the infection). Cell type and time point are not known. The CDR3 region has the DNA TGTGCCACCAGCAGAGATGGCCGCTACACCTTC. It encodes CATSRDGRYTF.